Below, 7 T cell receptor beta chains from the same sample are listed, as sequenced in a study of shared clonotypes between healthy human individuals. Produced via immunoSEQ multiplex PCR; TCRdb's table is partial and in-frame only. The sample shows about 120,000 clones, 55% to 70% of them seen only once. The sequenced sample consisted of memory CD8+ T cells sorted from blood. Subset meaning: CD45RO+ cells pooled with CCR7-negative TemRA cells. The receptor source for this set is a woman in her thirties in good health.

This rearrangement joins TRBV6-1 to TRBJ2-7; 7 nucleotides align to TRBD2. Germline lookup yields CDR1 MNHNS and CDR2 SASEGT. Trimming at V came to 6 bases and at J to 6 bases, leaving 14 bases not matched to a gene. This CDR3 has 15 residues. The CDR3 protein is CASSQEGGRASEQYF. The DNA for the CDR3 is TGTGCCAGCAGCCAAGAAGGTGGGAGGGCCAGCGAGCAGTACTTC.

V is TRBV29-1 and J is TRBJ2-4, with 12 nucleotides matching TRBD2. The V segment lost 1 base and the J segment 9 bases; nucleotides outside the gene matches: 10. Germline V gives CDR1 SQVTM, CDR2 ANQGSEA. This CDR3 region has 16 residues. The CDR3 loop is CSVEGTTSGSFVIQYF. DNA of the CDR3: TGCAGCGTTGAAGGAACGACTAGCGGGAGTTTCGTCATTCAGTACTTC. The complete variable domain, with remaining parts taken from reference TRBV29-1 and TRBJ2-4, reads SAVISQKPSRDICQRGTSLTIQCQVDSQVTMMFWYRQQPGQSLTLIATANQGSEATYESGFVIDKFPISRPNLTFSTLTVSNMSPEDSSIYLCSVEGTTSGSFVIQYFGAGTRLSVL.

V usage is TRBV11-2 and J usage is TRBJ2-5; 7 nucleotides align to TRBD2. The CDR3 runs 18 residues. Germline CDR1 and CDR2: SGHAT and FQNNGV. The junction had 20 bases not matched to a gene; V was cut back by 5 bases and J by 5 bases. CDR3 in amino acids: CASSKEAPWREGTETQYF. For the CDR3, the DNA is TGTGCCAGCAGCAAAGAGGCCCCCTGGAGGGAGGGGACTGAGACCCAGTACTTC.

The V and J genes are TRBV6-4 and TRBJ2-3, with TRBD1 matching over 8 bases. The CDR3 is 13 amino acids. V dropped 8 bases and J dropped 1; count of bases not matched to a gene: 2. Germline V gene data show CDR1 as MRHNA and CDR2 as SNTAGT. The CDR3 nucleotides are TGTGCCAGCCGGGGACAGGGCACAGATACGCAGTATTTT. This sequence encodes CASRGQGTDTQYF.

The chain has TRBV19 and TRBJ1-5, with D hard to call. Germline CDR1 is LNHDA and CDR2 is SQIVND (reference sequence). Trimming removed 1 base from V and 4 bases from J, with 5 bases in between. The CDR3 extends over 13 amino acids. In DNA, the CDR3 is TGTGCCAGTAGTATAGTCCGGAATCAGCCCCAGCATTTT. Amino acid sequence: CASSIVRNQPQHF.

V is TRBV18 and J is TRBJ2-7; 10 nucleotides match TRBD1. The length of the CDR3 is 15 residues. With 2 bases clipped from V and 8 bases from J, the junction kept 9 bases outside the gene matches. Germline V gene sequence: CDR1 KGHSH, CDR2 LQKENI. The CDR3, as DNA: TGTGCCAGCTCACCAATTAGGACAGGGGGGATCAAGCAGTACTTC. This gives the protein CASSPIRTGGIKQYF.

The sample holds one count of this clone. The CDR3 spells CASGTGEGQETQYF. CDR3 nucleotide sequence: TGTGCCAGCGGGACAGGGGAGGGCCAAGAGACCCAGTACTTC. The chain couples TRBV6-1 to TRBJ2-5; 10 nucleotides match TRBD1. CDR3 length: 14 amino acids. Germline values: CDR1 MNHNS, CDR2 SASEGT. The ends lost 8 bases at V and 1 base at J; junction bases unmatched: 4.